This T cell receptor (beta chain) was retrieved from a study of T cell responses to AZD1222 COVID-19 vaccine. Findings and caveats of the study: Donor demographics were predominantly white British with a female majority; clonal diversity may be underestimated. An increase in Spike-specific TCR breadth and depth was observed after two AZD1222 doses. Sampled repertoires all dated from after the peak T cell response.

TCRdb keeps only in-frame clones here, not all; method: immunoSEQ multiplex PCR. Here the sample spans fewer than 110,000 clones, 90% to 95% being singletons. As regards this clone: What it binds is not known.

The source is an adult who received the AZD1222 COVID-19 vaccine. Sequencing was performed on peripheral blood, taken 28 days after the second AZD1222 dose.

CDR3 protein: CAWRKPTEINSPLHF. CDR3 coding DNA: TGTGCCTGGAGAAAACCGACAGAAATTAATTCACCCCTCCACTTT. The rearrangement links TRBV30 to TRBJ1-6; D perhaps matches TRBD1 (5 bases). This CDR3 is built from 15 residues. With 3 bases removed from V and 6 bases from J, the gap between germline ends came to 15 bases. Germline loops: CDR1 GTSNPN, CDR2 SVGIG (reference sequence).